The TCR beta chain under discussion was sequenced for a study of blood T cell repertoires in COVID-19. Original analysis: Amplification of reference gene primers provided the estimated nucleated cell counts. Measured with immunoSEQ multiplex PCR; TCRdb has only the in-frame clones, and not every one. That table is the source of V, J and clone size, and D and trimming were worked out from the DNA. This sample has about 170,000 clones, with around 88% found just once. The ends were cut back, 5 bases at V and 7 bases at J, with 17 bases in the middle. The CDR3 is 14 amino acids. Germline CDR1 GTSNPN, CDR2 SVGIG (reference sequence).

This receptor was identified in a woman between 50 and 59 years old in a cohort exposed to, infected with or recovered from COVID-19 (not recorded which). V is TRBV30 and J is TRBJ1-4, with D uncertain. Specimen: PBMCs or T cells enriched from blood (not recorded which). This chain's CDR3 is CAWAQRWRIEKLFF. The CDR3 region has the DNA TGTGCCTGGGCACAGCGGTGGCGAATTGAAAAACTGTTTTTT. Full variable domain (remainder filled in from reference TRBV30 and TRBJ1-4): SQTIHQWPATLVQPVGSPLSLECTVEGTSNPNLYWYRQAAGRGLQLLFYSVGIGQISSEVPQNLSASRPQDRQFILSSKKLLLSDSGFYLCAWAQRWRIEKLFFGSGTQLSVL.